Presented here are 18 T cell receptor beta chains from one specimen sequenced in a study of blood T cells in healthy people across ages. The use of a sample-barcoded 5' primer and a J-beta primer mix characterized a second PCR of 7 to 11 cycles. TCRdb reprocessed the 5' RACE reads via MiXCR and lists one record per CDR3 protein. Here the sample spans roughly 560,000 distinct CDR3 sequences, less than 25% being singletons. These data are also associated with another study on T cells of mothers and their children.

Input material: blood. These TCRs come from a boy aged 5 to 17 in good health.

There are a few counts of this clonotype. The rearrangement joins TRBV19 to TRBJ2-5; 7 bases fit TRBD1. Matching the DNA end better, TRBJ2-1 makes the J call doubtful. Germline lookup yields CDR1 LNHDA and CDR2 SQIVND (reference sequence). The length of the CDR3 is 14 residues. CDR3 DNA: TGTGCCAGTAGTATCGGACAGGTATACAATGAGCAGTTCTTC. This encodes CASSIGQVYNEQFF.

Concerning this clonotype itself: In this CDR3 the conserved last residue, phenylalanine or tryptophan, is missing, so a read error is likely. The gene calls are TRBV7-9 and TRBJ2-5, with TRBD2 as a possible D gene (5 bases). This CDR3 region has 16 residues. CDR1 and CDR2 from the germline V gene are SEHNR and FQNEAQ (reference sequence). Trimming took 5 bases from V and 0 from J, leaving 16 bases between them. The DNA for the CDR3 is TGTGCCAGCAGCCCGGGGTCACTCCAGTACCAAGAGACCCAGTACTTG. Translating gives CASSPGSLQYQETQYL.

Only a few counts were recorded for this clonotype. In DNA form, the CDR3 reads TGTGCCAGCAGCCTGAGCTTGACGTTGGGTTGGACTAGCGGAAACACAGATACGCAGTATTTT. Its translation is CASSLSLTLGWTSGNTDTQYF. The V and J genes are TRBV11-1 and TRBJ2-3, with TRBD2 identical over 10 bases. Germline CDR1 SGHAT, CDR2 FQDESV (reference sequence). This CDR3 is built from 21 residues. The V segment lost 5 bases and the J segment 2 bases; nucleotides outside the gene matches: 22.

The CDR3 nucleotides are TGTGCCAGCAGCCTTAGCGGGGGGGCGGCCCAGTACTTC. Translation gives CASSLSGGAAQYF. The chain employs TRBV28 and TRBJ2-5, with 11 bases lining up with TRBD2. Germline lookup yields CDR1 MDHEN and CDR2 SYDVKM. V shed 6 bases, J shed 9 bases, and the junction held 6 bases outside the gene matches. This CDR3 is built from 13 residues.

The rearrangement links TRBV29-1 to TRBJ2-3; D is unclear. CDR3 length: 13 amino acids. CDR1 and CDR2 from the germline V gene are SQVTM and ANQGSEA. V shed 6 bases and J shed 3 bases, with 13 bases lying between them. The CDR3 here is CSVESLGTDTQYF. In DNA form, the CDR3 reads TGCAGCGTAGAGTCCTTGGGAACAGATACGCAGTATTTT.

The gene calls are TRBV29-1 and TRBJ2-2; 7 bases align to TRBD2. This CDR3 has 13 residues. V was pared by 6 bases and J by 4 bases, with 5 bases of the junction left unmatched. CDR1 is SQVTM and CDR2 is ANQGSEA in the germline V gene. The CDR3 DNA sequence: TGCAGCGTCCAAAGGGAGGGCACCGGGGAGCTGTTTTTT. Translating gives CSVQREGTGELFF.

Comment on this clonotype: This may be a read error, as it is one base from a much larger clone. The CDR3: CASSQGLAGTRATQYF. CDR3 DNA sequence: TGTGCCAGCAGCCAGGGACTAGCGGGGACCCGAGCTACGCAGTATTTT. This sequence joins TRBV7-2 and TRBJ2-3; 13 bases are a match to TRBD2. J gave up 8 bases and V 5 bases, and 10 bases lay outside the gene matches. Germline V lookup: CDR1 SGHTA, CDR2 FQGNSA. The CDR3 spans 16 residues.

The chain combines TRBV28 with TRBJ1-1; TRBD1 is a possible D gene (6 bases). Germline CDR1 reads MDHEN; CDR2 reads SYDVKM. Trimming left V 3 bases short and J 0 bases short, with 8 bases between. CDR3 length equals 14 residues. The CDR3 sequence: CASSFTGLNTEAFF. The CDR3 DNA is TGTGCCAGCAGTTTTACAGGGTTGAACACTGAAGCTTTCTTT. Complete variable domain (other parts from reference TRBV28 and TRBJ1-1): DVKVTQSSRYLVKRTGEKVFLECVQDMDHENMFWYRQDPGLGLRLIYFSYDVKMKEKGDIPEGYSVSREKKERFSLILESASTNQTSMYLCASSFTGLNTEAFFGQGTRLTVV.

Here the CDR3 reads CASGLDDTQYF. DNA of the CDR3: TGTGCTAGTGGTTTGGACGATACGCAGTATTTT. J is TRBJ2-3 and V is TRBV12-5, with no clear D. The germline V gene has CDR1 LGHNT and CDR2 FRNRAP. The CDR3 is 11 residues long. Trimming stripped 1 base from V and 6 bases from J, with 2 bases between.

This clonotype turned up a few times. This sequence joins TRBV20-1 and TRBJ2-3; TRBD1 matches 7 bases. CDR1 and CDR2 (germline): DFQATT, SNEGSKA (reference sequence). V lost 5 bases, J lost 0 bases, and 8 bases stayed unmatched. The CDR3 has 15 residues. As DNA, the CDR3 is TGCAGTGCTCAGGACAGGAGAACCAGCACAGATACGCAGTATTTT. Translating it yields CSAQDRRTSTDTQYF.

This clonotype was counted only a few times. This rearrangement joins TRBV6-1 to TRBJ2-6; D might be TRBD1 (5 bases). Germline CDR1 is MNHNS and CDR2 is SASEGT. V was pared by 3 bases and J by 4 bases, with 13 bases between. The CDR3 length is 16 residues. This CDR3 reads CASSEGTGSGANVLTF. CDR3 nucleotide sequence: TGTGCCAGCAGTGAGGGTACAGGTTCCGGGGCCAACGTCCTGACTTTC.

The table lists this clonotype with a few counts. The V call is TRBV4-3, the J call TRBJ1-6, with TRBD1 matching over 7 bases. Germline lookup yields CDR1 LGHNA and CDR2 YSLEER. The CDR3 consists of 19 residues. Unmatched junction bases numbered 12, after V lost 0 bases and J lost 4 bases. CDR3 sequence reads: CASSQESPADRLYNSPLHF. CDR3 nucleotide sequence: TGCGCCAGCAGCCAAGAAAGTCCCGCGGACAGGCTATATAATTCACCCCTCCACTTT.

The CDR3 region has the DNA TGTGCCAGCAGCAGACAACTAGCGGGGGGCCACGAGCAGTACTTC. The encoded protein is CASSRQLAGGHEQYF. The gene calls are TRBV3-1 and TRBJ2-5; 12 bases are shared with TRBD2. With the DNA end fitting TRBJ2-7 better, the J assignment may be wrong. This CDR3 has 15 amino acids. Per germline, CDR1 LGHDT and CDR2 YNNKEL (reference sequence).

V is TRBV6-1 and J is TRBJ2-7; 7 bases line up with TRBD1. The V segment lost 6 bases and the J segment 2 bases; nucleotides outside the gene matches: 7. Germline V gene lookup returns CDR1 MNHNS and CDR2 SASEGT. The CDR3 extends over 14 amino acids. The CDR3 region has the DNA TGTGCCAGCAGGTTGCGTGGGACAGCCTACGAGCAGTACTTC. This sequence encodes CASRLRGTAYEQYF.

The chain combines TRBV7-9 with TRBJ2-3; D not resolved. The V gene lost 5 bases and the J gene lost 11 bases, with 20 bases spanning the gap. The CDR3 runs 14 residues. Germline CDR1 is SEHNR and CDR2 is FQNEAQ (reference sequence). CDR3: CASSTDRAPSRQYF. The DNA for the CDR3 is TGTGCCAGCAGCACCGACCGGGCCCCGAGTCGGCAGTATTTT.

This clonotype has more than one count but fewer than ten. This chain links TRBV3-1 with TRBJ2-5, with TRBD2 matching over 8 bases. The ends lost 3 bases at V and 4 bases at J; junction bases unmatched: 7. The CDR3 is 15 residues long. Germline CDR1 is LGHDT and CDR2 is YNNKEL (reference sequence). The CDR3 nucleotides read TGTGCCAGCAGCCATGGCAGCGGGGGAGGAGAGACCCAGTACTTC. Its protein product is CASSHGSGGGETQYF.

A few counts support this clonotype. This chain links TRBV6-6 with TRBJ1-4; 7 bases align to TRBD1. The CDR3 is made up of 12 amino acids. CDR1 MNHNY and CDR2 SVGAGI come from the germline V gene (reference sequence). The V gene end was trimmed by 10 bases and the J gene end by 2 bases; junction bases not matched to a gene: 1. CDR3 sequence (DNA): TGTGCCATACAGGGGACTAATGAAAAACTGTTTTTT. Its protein is CAIQGTNEKLFF.

The chain couples TRBV28 to TRBJ2-5, with a possible D match to TRBD1 (5 bases). Trimming left V 8 bases short and J 5 bases short, with 15 bases between. In germline, CDR1 is MDHEN, CDR2 SYDVKM. The CDR3 is made up of 13 amino acids. CDR3 region: CASLLQDTETQYF. In DNA, the CDR3 is TGTGCCAGCCTTCTGCAGGACACGGAGACCCAGTACTTC.